This note documents a single T cell receptor beta chain sequence. With V trimmed by 4 bases and J by 2 bases, 7 bases remained unmatched. The CDR3 length is 17 residues. Per germline, CDR1 SGHRS and CDR2 YFSETQ. Through a sample-barcoded 5' primer and a J-beta primer mix, a second PCR was run for roughly 6 to 11 cycles. MiXCR was run by TCRdb on the 5' RACE reads, yielding one entry per CDR3 protein. In the table there are 1.5 million to 2 million distinct CDR3 sequences, 28% of which are singletons. The data are from a study of blood T cells in healthy people across ages. Material: blood. This chain connects TRBV5-1 to TRBJ2-3, with 13 bases identical to TRBD2. The source is a woman in her 30s in good health. The CDR3 DNA is TGCGCCAGCAGCCTCGGGACTAGCGGGGCGATCACAGATACGCAGTATTTT. Its translation is CASSLGTSGAITDTQYF.